Listed here are 15 T cell receptor beta chains from one sample, sequenced in a study of blood T cell repertoires in COVID-19. This table comes from immunoSEQ multiplex PCR, and its TCRdb copy is limited to in-frame clones, with some not included. The data show about 250,000 clones, about 80% seen once. Input material: peripheral blood. These receptors originate from a man aged 80 or over with acute or convalescent COVID-19.

This clone was detected only a few times. This chain uses TRBV5-4 with TRBJ1-2; the match to TRBD1 covers 7 bases. With 0 bases clipped from V and 4 bases from J, the junction kept 3 bases outside the gene matches. The germline CDR1 and CDR2 sequences are SGHNT and YYREEE (reference sequence). The CDR3 has 14 residues. CDR3 region: CASSLEQGFYGYTF. CDR3 sequence (DNA): TGTGCCAGCAGCTTGGAACAGGGGTTCTATGGCTACACCTTC.

The chain is built from TRBV19 and TRBJ1-2; no clear D gene. Trimming stripped 8 bases from V and 6 bases from J, with 13 bases between. The germline V gene has CDR1 LNHDA and CDR2 SQIVND (reference sequence). The CDR3 is 12 amino acids. The CDR3 bases are TGTGCCAGTGGAACGGAGGTAAATGGCTACACCTTC. Translation: CASGTEVNGYTF.

The chain combines TRBV28 with TRBJ1-4, with TRBD1 matching over 9 bases. The CDR3 extends over 16 amino acids. Germline CDR1 is MDHEN and CDR2 is SYDVKM. V was clipped by 4 bases and J by 7 bases; unmatched bases: 10. CDR3 region: CASSSQWTGVGEKLFF. Here the CDR3 DNA reads TGTGCCAGCAGTTCCCAGTGGACAGGGGTCGGTGAAAAACTGTTTTTT.

CDR3 in amino acids: CASSLTYYNEQFF. The CDR3 DNA follows: TGCGCCAGCAGCTTGACCTATTACAATGAGCAGTTCTTC. V and J are TRBV5-1 and TRBJ2-1, with D unclear. V was pared by 1 base and J by 4 bases, with 6 bases between. The germline gives CDR1 SGHRS, CDR2 YFSETQ. The CDR3 loop spans 13 amino acids.

The genes are TRBV6-5 and TRBJ2-7; D is perhaps TRBD1 (6 bases). The CDR3 is 13 residues long. The germline gives CDR1 MNHEY, CDR2 SVGAGI. The V end was cut by 2 bases, the J end by 3 bases, with 8 bases between. The CDR3 coding sequence is TGTGCCAGCAGTTACGGGGACAACTACGAGCAGTACTTC. It yields the protein CASSYGDNYEQYF.

The rearrangement joins TRBV3-1 (or the pseudogene TRBV3-2) to TRBJ2-7; 7 bases match TRBD2. This CDR3 has 20 amino acids. Germline V lookup: CDR1 LGHDT, CDR2 YNNKEL (reference sequence). V lost 4 bases to trimming and J lost 6 bases; unmatched junction nucleotides: 27. The CDR3 DNA is TGTGCCAGCAGCCGTCTGGCGGGCCCGCTTGAAGGACTAGAGGGCGGCGAGCAGTACTTC. It yields the protein CASSRLAGPLEGLEGGEQYF.

This chain joins TRBV5-1 and TRBJ1-1; unclear D gene. The CDR3 sequence is 15 residues long. The germline V and J ends were trimmed by 0 bases and 3 bases, with 12 bases remaining between them. The germline V gene encodes CDR1 SGHRS and CDR2 YFSETQ. The CDR3 sequence is CASSLGGGWDTEAFF. CDR3 coding DNA: TGCGCCAGCAGCTTGGGAGGAGGGTGGGACACTGAAGCTTTCTTT.

This rearrangement joins TRBV7-6 to TRBJ2-7, with TRBD1 as a possible D gene (6 bases). The V gene lost 2 bases and the J gene lost 6 bases, with 11 bases spanning the gap. This CDR3 has 13 amino acids. Germline values: CDR1 SGHVS, CDR2 FNYEAQ. The CDR3 sequence is CASSLTGMVEQYF. DNA of the CDR3: TGTGCCAGCAGCTTAACAGGGATGGTCGAGCAGTACTTC.

This clone was counted only a few times. The rearrangement joins TRBV27 to TRBJ1-5; 7 positions match TRBD1. The junction had 5 bases not matched to a gene; V was cut back by 6 bases and J by 0 bases. The CDR3 consists of 15 residues. The germline V gene has CDR1 MNHEY and CDR2 SMNVEV (reference sequence). The CDR3 here is CASRVTGPSNQPQHF. CDR3 nucleotides: TGTGCCAGCAGAGTGACAGGGCCTAGCAATCAGCCCCAGCATTTT.

The V and J genes are TRBV7-2 and TRBJ1-1; possible D gene TRBD1, 6 bases. This CDR3 comprises 18 residues. The germline gives CDR1 SGHTA, CDR2 FQGNSA. Trimming shortened V by 1 base and J by 1 base, and 19 bases separated the two germline ends. CDR3 sequence (DNA): TGTGCCAGCAGCTTAGTACTCCTCCCCGAACAGGGGAACACTGAAGCTTTCTTT. This sequence encodes CASSLVLLPEQGNTEAFF.

V is TRBV5-1 and J is TRBJ2-7, with 7 bases lining up with TRBD2. The J segment lost 0 bases and the V segment lost 1 base, leaving 4 bases of the junction unmatched. From germline, CDR1 is SGHRS and CDR2 YFSETQ. The CDR3 runs to 15 residues. The CDR3 protein is CASSLRGDFSYEQYF. The CDR3 region has the DNA TGCGCCAGCAGCTTGCGGGGGGACTTCTCCTACGAGCAGTACTTC.

J is TRBJ1-4 and V is TRBV7-9, with D tentatively TRBD1 (6 bases). The CDR3 is 16 residues long. Trimming pared 1 base from V and 2 bases from J, leaving 11 bases between. Germline lookup yields CDR1 SEHNR and CDR2 FQNEAQ (reference sequence). Here the CDR3 reads CASSLVGGRTNEKLFF. DNA for the CDR3: TGTGCCAGCAGCTTAGTCGGGGGGCGCACTAATGAAAAACTGTTTTTT.

This sequence joins TRBV3-1 (or the pseudogene TRBV3-2) and TRBJ2-7; the match to TRBD2 covers 12 bases. Unmatched junction bases numbered 5, after V lost 4 bases and J lost 7 bases. Germline values: CDR1 LGHDT, CDR2 YNNKEL (reference sequence). The CDR3 totals 14 residues. For the CDR3, the DNA is TGTGCCAGCAGCCCTACTAGCGGGGGGAGGGAGCAGTACTTC. Protein: CASSPTSGGREQYF.

The chain recombines TRBV12-3 or TRBV12-4 with TRBJ2-3; tentatively, D is TRBD2 (6 bases). V lost 6 bases to trimming and J lost 4 bases, with 11 bases between them. The CDR3 is made up of 13 amino acids. CDR3 coding DNA: TGTGCCAGCAGGCGCGGGAAGGCAGATACGCAGTATTTT. It is translated as CASRRGKADTQYF.

The chain is built from TRBV6-5 and TRBJ1-5; no definite D call. Trimming left V 8 bases short and J 4 bases short, with 9 bases between. There are 12 residues in the CDR3. Per the germline V gene, CDR1 is MNHEY and CDR2 is SVGAGI. CDR3 bases: TGTGCCAGCGCAGACACAAATCAGCCCCAGCATTTT. It encodes CASADTNQPQHF.